A single T cell receptor (beta chain) is shown here with its context. This sample was taken from a study of control samples from healthy donors and cancer patients. Measured with immunoSEQ multiplex PCR; TCRdb has only the in-frame clones, and not every one. The sample carries fewer than 500,000 clones, around nine tenths recorded once. In germline, CDR1 is GTSNPN, CDR2 SVGIG (reference sequence). V gave up 4 bases and J gave up 4 bases; unmatched junction bases: 18. The CDR3 is 17 amino acids. This TCR derives from a man aged 35 to 55 with head and neck cancer. The sample was PBMCs. This rearrangement joins TRBV30 to TRBJ2-7, with TRBD1 matching over 8 bases. Here the CDR3 DNA reads TGTGCCTGGACACCAAACCTCCGACAGGGGAAGAGGTACGAGCAGTACTTC. Amino acids: CAWTPNLRQGKRYEQYF.